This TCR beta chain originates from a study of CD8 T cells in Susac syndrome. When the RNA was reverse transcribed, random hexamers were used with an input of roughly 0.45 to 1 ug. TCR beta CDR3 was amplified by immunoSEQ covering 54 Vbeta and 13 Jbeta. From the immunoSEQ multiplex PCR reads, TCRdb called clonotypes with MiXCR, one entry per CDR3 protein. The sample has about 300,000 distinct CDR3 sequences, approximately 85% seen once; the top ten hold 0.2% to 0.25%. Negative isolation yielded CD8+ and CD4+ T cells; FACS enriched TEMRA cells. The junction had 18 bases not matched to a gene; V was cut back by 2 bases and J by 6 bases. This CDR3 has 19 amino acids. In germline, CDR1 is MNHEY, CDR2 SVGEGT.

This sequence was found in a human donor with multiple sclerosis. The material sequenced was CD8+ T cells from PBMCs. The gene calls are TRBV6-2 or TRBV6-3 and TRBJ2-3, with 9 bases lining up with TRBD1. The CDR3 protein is CASSYEGIGPGTGTDTQYF. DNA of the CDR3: TGTGCCAGCAGTTACGAAGGGATCGGTCCCGGGACAGGGACGGATACGCAGTATTTT.